The 26 T cell receptor beta chains below all came from one sample that was sequenced in a study of post-analysis software for immune sequencing data. Study observations and caveats: Several TRBV segments (TRBV5-6, TRBV5-1 and TRBV20-1 among them) occurred more frequently in patients than in controls.

These receptors' targets are unknown. Included in the TCR beta cDNA libraries were unique molecular identifiers. MiXCR was run by TCRdb on the PCR reads, yielding one entry per CDR3 protein. This sample yields 750,000 to 900,000 distinct CDR3 sequences, of which 35% to 55% are seen a single time; roughly 5.2% belongs to the top ten. Specimen: blood. These TCRs come from a girl between 5 and 17 years old with multiple sclerosis.

This chain links TRBV6-6 with TRBJ2-5, with a tentative D call TRBD1 (5 bases). Trimming left V 0 bases short and J 5 bases short, with 7 bases between. Germline lookup yields CDR1 MNHNY and CDR2 SVGAGI (reference sequence). This CDR3 has 13 amino acids. The CDR3 protein is CASSYSHRETQYF. The CDR3, as DNA: TGTGCCAGCAGTTACTCCCACAGGGAGACCCAGTACTTC.

J is TRBJ2-1 and V is TRBV6-5; D ambiguous. V was cut by 0 bases and J by 10 bases, with 7 bases left in between. CDR3 length: 12 amino acids. Germline V gives CDR1 MNHEY, CDR2 SVGAGI. CDR3 region: CASSYSSREQFF. As DNA, the CDR3 is TGTGCCAGCAGTTACTCCAGTCGCGAGCAGTTCTTC.

This chain connects TRBV29-1 to TRBJ2-5; 9 bases line up with TRBD1. The V gene's germline CDR1 is SQVTM and CDR2 ANQGSEA. This CDR3 region has 15 residues. V was clipped by 7 bases and J by 4 bases; unmatched bases: 13. CDR3 nucleotide sequence: TGCAGCGCGCAAGGGGACAGGGTCCCAACAGAGACCCAGTACTTC. Amino acids: CSAQGDRVPTETQYF.

V gene TRBV7-3 combines with J gene TRBJ2-1; 8 positions agree with TRBD2. The V gene's germline CDR1 is SGHTA and CDR2 FQGTGA. V was pared by 2 bases and J by 8 bases, with 5 bases of the junction left unmatched. This CDR3 region has 14 residues. CDR3: CASSLGTSSDEQFF. The CDR3 DNA sequence: TGTGCCAGCAGCTTAGGGACTAGTTCGGATGAGCAGTTCTTC.

This rearrangement joins TRBV7-2 to TRBJ1-5; D call uncertain. CDR1 is SGHTA and CDR2 is FQGNSA in the germline V gene. The CDR3 is made up of 12 amino acids. V shed 5 bases and J shed 3 bases, with 5 bases lying between them. CDR3 residues: CASSDINQPQHF. CDR3 in DNA: TGTGCCAGCAGCGACATCAATCAGCCCCAGCATTTT.

This clonotype turned up a few times. V and J are TRBV6-5 and TRBJ2-3; D call uncertain. Trimming removed 4 bases from V and 6 bases from J, with 8 bases in between. Per the germline V gene, CDR1 is MNHEY and CDR2 is SVGAGI. The length of the CDR3 is 12 residues. The CDR3 loop reads CASSSAVDTQYF. The DNA of the CDR3 is TGTGCCAGCAGTTCCGCGGTCGATACGCAGTATTTT.

V gene TRBV21-1 combines with J gene TRBJ2-1. TRBV21-1 is designated a pseudogene. The CDR3 has 9 amino acids. The CDR3 sequence: CARTNEQFF. The CDR3 coding sequence is TGTGCCCGTACGAATGAGCAGTTCTTC.

This chain joins TRBV20-1 and TRBJ2-5; D remains ambiguous. CDR1 and CDR2 from the germline V gene are DFQATT and SNEGSKA (reference sequence). The CDR3 is 13 amino acids. Between the trimmed V and J ends, which lost 6 bases and 0 bases, there was a span of 11 bases. CDR3 DNA: TGCAGTGCGCTGACGCCAAACCAAGAGACCCAGTACTTC. Amino acids: CSALTPNQETQYF.

This clonotype was detected only a few times. The chain is built from TRBV29-1 and TRBJ2-5, with a tentative D call TRBD1 (5 bases). The V end was cut by 4 bases, the J end by 5 bases, with 14 bases between. Germline lookup yields CDR1 SQVTM and CDR2 ANQGSEA. This CDR3 region has 13 residues. CDR3 sequence (DNA): TGCAGCGTTGGAGGCTGGGCAGGGGAGACCCAGTACTTC. Translating gives CSVGGWAGETQYF. The full variable domain, its missing parts supplied by reference TRBV29-1 and TRBJ2-5, is SAVISQKPSRDICQRGTSLTIQCQVDSQVTMMFWYRQQPGQSLTLIATANQGSEATYESGFVIDKFPISRPNLTFSTLTVSNMSPEDSSIYLCSVGGWAGETQYFGPGTRLLVL.

The rearrangement uses TRBV29-1 and TRBJ2-4; D perhaps matches TRBD2 (5 bases). Germline V gene data show CDR1 as SQVTM and CDR2 as ANQGSEA. The CDR3 covers 14 residues. V shed 6 bases and J shed 4 bases, with 16 bases lying between them. The CDR3: CSVRPVLAKNIQYF. The CDR3 nucleotides read TGCAGCGTGCGACCAGTCCTAGCTAAAAACATTCAGTACTTC.

The J gene is TRBJ2-5, the V gene TRBV13, with D hard to call. The J call may be mistaken, given a closer DNA end match to TRBJ2-7. CDR3 length: 14 amino acids. CDR1 is PRHDT, CDR2 FYEKMQ, per germline (reference sequence). CDR3 sequence: CASSSPGSIYEQYF. DNA for the CDR3: TGTGCCAGCAGCTCACCGGGCTCGATCTACGAGCAGTACTTC.

This clonotype was observed a handful of times. The gene calls are TRBV10-1 and TRBJ2-7; D not resolved. V was shortened by 3 bases and J by 4 bases, with 13 bases between the two germline ends. CDR1 and CDR2 from the germline V gene are WNHNN and SYGVQD (reference sequence). This CDR3 region has 14 residues. Here the CDR3 reads CASSEGPALYEQYF. In DNA, the CDR3 is TGCGCCAGCAGTGAAGGGCCAGCGCTATACGAGCAGTACTTC.

The chain links TRBV16 to TRBJ2-3; 7 bases are a match to TRBD2. Germline V CDR1 and CDR2: KGHSY, FQNENV. This CDR3 region has 18 residues. V lost 1 base, J lost 2 bases, and 12 bases stayed unmatched. This CDR3 is CASSQWGGPTISTDTQYF. The CDR3 nucleotides read TGTGCCAGCAGCCAATGGGGGGGACCTACCATTTCCACAGATACGCAGTATTTT.

This clonotype has a handful of counts. The rearrangement links TRBV5-1 to TRBJ2-1; TRBD2 is a possible D gene (5 bases). This CDR3 comprises 16 residues. Germline lookup yields CDR1 SGHRS and CDR2 YFSETQ. The V end was cut by 3 bases, the J end by 3 bases, with 16 bases between. The CDR3 DNA sequence: TGCGCCAGCAGCTCCGGGGAGTCCCACCACTACAATGAGCAGTTCTTC. Encoded protein: CASSSGESHHYNEQFF.

The chain links TRBV5-5 to TRBJ2-3, with TRBD2 identical over 9 bases. The CDR3 totals 15 residues. Trimming at V came to 3 bases and at J to 3 bases, leaving 5 bases not matched to a gene. Germline-derived CDR1 and CDR2 are SGHKS and YYEKEE (reference sequence). The CDR3 DNA is TGTGCCAGCAGCTGGGGCGGGAGGGCTACAGATACGCAGTATTTT. This sequence encodes CASSWGGRATDTQYF.

This clonotype has more than one count but fewer than ten. The genes are TRBV2 and TRBJ1-1; D gene uncertain. Germline loops: CDR1 SNHLY, CDR2 FYNNEI. This CDR3 has 14 residues. The V and J ends lost 4 bases and 0 bases respectively, with 9 bases between them. CDR3 nucleotide sequence: TGTGCCAGCAGTGTTTGGAGTTTGAACACTGAAGCTTTCTTT. It encodes CASSVWSLNTEAFF.

CDR3 residues: CASSPGGPLHF. The DNA of the CDR3 is TGTGCCAGCAGCCCCGGGGGTCCCCTCCACTTT. V gene TRBV7-2 combines with J gene TRBJ1-6; TRBD1 might be the D (5 bases). The germline V and J ends were trimmed by 5 bases and 13 bases, with 9 bases remaining between them. CDR3 length: 11 residues. The germline gives CDR1 SGHTA, CDR2 FQGNSA.

This chain connects TRBV9 to TRBJ2-3, with 11 bases fitting TRBD2. The CDR3 length is 19 residues. V gave up 3 bases and J gave up 4 bases; unmatched junction bases: 16. Per germline, CDR1 SGDLS and CDR2 YYNGEE. CDR3 residues: CASSAAGQAALAGADTQYF. DNA of the CDR3: TGTGCCAGCAGCGCCGCCGGTCAGGCGGCACTAGCGGGGGCAGATACGCAGTATTTT.

This chain uses TRBV5-1 with TRBJ2-1, with 7 bases that match TRBD1. The CDR3 length is 17 residues. Germline V gene lookup returns CDR1 SGHRS and CDR2 YFSETQ. J lost 6 bases, V lost 0 bases, and 12 bases had no gene match. The CDR3 region is CASSLAPGTEQFNEQFF. The CDR3 region has the DNA TGCGCCAGCAGCTTGGCCCCCGGGACAGAGCAGTTCAATGAGCAGTTCTTC.

The chain combines TRBV6-1 with TRBJ2-2, with D perhaps TRBD1 (6 bases). Trimming took 2 bases from V and 2 from J, leaving 15 bases between them. This CDR3 comprises 17 residues. In germline, CDR1 is MNHNS, CDR2 SASEGT. Written as DNA, the CDR3 is TGTGCCAGCAGTGAACCCTACGGCAGGGGAAACACCGGGGAGCTGTTTTTT. Translation: CASSEPYGRGNTGELFF.

The chain employs TRBV29-1 and TRBJ1-2; TRBD1 aligns across 8 bases. CDR1 is SQVTM, CDR2 ANQGSEA, per germline. V trimming: 1 base; J trimming: 4 bases; junction bases outside the gene matches: 5. The CDR3 is 14 amino acids. The DNA of the CDR3 is TGCAGCGTTGAAGGGGGACAGGACCCCTATGGCTACACCTTC. It encodes CSVEGGQDPYGYTF.

The CDR3 DNA follows: TGCGCCAGCAGCCCGGACGGGACAGGTTACTACGAGCAGTACTTC. Translating gives CASSPDGTGYYEQYF. The J gene is TRBJ2-7, the V gene TRBV5-1, with TRBD1 identical over 8 bases. CDR3 size: 15 residues. Germline CDR1 reads SGHRS; CDR2 reads YFSETQ. The ends lost 4 bases at V and 3 bases at J; junction bases unmatched: 9.

The sample holds a few counts of this clonotype. This chain connects TRBV7-3 to TRBJ2-7; D remains unclear. Trimming pared 4 bases from V and 5 bases from J, leaving 12 bases between. Germline V lookup: CDR1 SGHTA, CDR2 FQGTGA. The CDR3 totals 13 residues. In DNA form, the CDR3 reads TGTGCCAGCAGCTCCACCCTCCAGGACGAGCAGTACTTC. Encoded protein: CASSSTLQDEQYF.

The table lists this clonotype with a few counts. The CDR3 DNA reads TGCGCCAGCAGCCCCGGGACAGTTCAATCCTACGAGCAGTACTTC. The encoded protein is CASSPGTVQSYEQYF. This rearrangement joins TRBV5-1 to TRBJ2-7, with TRBD1 identical over 7 bases. The ends lost 4 bases at V and 1 base at J; junction bases unmatched: 8. Germline V gene data show CDR1 as SGHRS and CDR2 as YFSETQ. The CDR3 covers 15 residues.

The J gene is TRBJ1-4, the V gene TRBV29-1, with a possible D match to TRBD1 (6 bases). Trimming took 7 bases from V and 3 from J, leaving 15 bases between them. The germline gives CDR1 SQVTM, CDR2 ANQGSEA. The CDR3 totals 14 residues. The CDR3 DNA reads as TGCAGCGCCCTGGGGGGCCCAGCTAATGAAAAACTGTTTTTT. Amino acids: CSALGGPANEKLFF.

This clonotype was observed at least ten times. The rearrangement joins TRBV10-3 to TRBJ2-3; D remains ambiguous. The CDR3 is made up of 14 amino acids. Germline V gene lookup returns CDR1 ENHRY and CDR2 SYGVKD. Between the trimmed V and J ends, which lost 6 bases and 2 bases, there was a span of 12 bases. In DNA, the CDR3 is TGTGCCATCAGGCTGGACGGATCCACAGATACGCAGTATTTT. Its protein is CAIRLDGSTDTQYF.